The 4 T cell receptor beta chains given below trace back to one sample, sequenced in a study of spatial heterogeneity in lung cancer. MiXCR was run by TCRdb on the 5' RACE reads, yielding one entry per CDR3 protein. The sample lists 45,000 to 65,000 distinct CDR3 sequences, around 6.7% occurring once. The time point here: sample taken at primary tumor resection. The input material, whole RNA from tumor, nontumor lung or frozen PBMC, was sequenced unsorted. This specimen consisted of PBMCs, obtained at surgery. The source of these receptors is a female donor with early-stage non-small cell lung cancer.

The sample holds many counts of this clonotype. V is TRBV12-3 or TRBV12-4 and J is TRBJ2-3, with TRBD2 identical over 13 bases. This CDR3 comprises 15 residues. V lost 4 bases and J lost 3; bases outside the gene matches: 1. DNA for the CDR3: TGTGCCAGCAGTTGGACTAGCGGGGGAACAGATACGCAGTATTTT. Amino acids: CASSWTSGGTDTQYF.

This clonotype was seen ten or more times. The chain joins TRBV28 to TRBJ1-1; D ambiguous. The germline gives CDR1 MDHEN, CDR2 SYDVKM. This CDR3 has 12 amino acids. The CDR3 loop reads CAIGAGNTEAFF. CDR3 nucleotides: TGTGCTATTGGTGCGGGAAACACTGAAGCTTTCTTT.

This clonotype was seen more than once but under ten times. The chain links TRBV29-1 to TRBJ2-5; 9 bases map to TRBD1. Looked up from germline, CDR1 is SQVTM and CDR2 is ANQGSEA. The CDR3 is 13 residues long. V was pared by 7 bases and J by 0 bases, with 3 bases of the junction left unmatched. DNA for the CDR3: TGCAGCGCACAGGGGGCGTACCAAGAGACCCAGTACTTC. Residues: CSAQGAYQETQYF. Full variable domain (remainder filled in from reference TRBV29-1 and TRBJ2-5): SAVISQKPSRDICQRGTSLTIQCQVDSQVTMMFWYRQQPGQSLTLIATANQGSEATYESGFVIDKFPISRPNLTFSTLTVSNMSPEDSSIYLCSAQGAYQETQYFGPGTRLLVL.

This rearrangement joins TRBV18 to TRBJ2-7; 9 bases match TRBD1. The V segment lost 2 bases and the J segment 3 bases; nucleotides outside the gene matches: 5. CDR1 and CDR2 from the germline V gene are KGHSH and LQKENI. The CDR3 has 15 residues. The CDR3, as DNA: TGTGCCAGCTCACCAAACACAGGGGGCTACTACGAGCAGTACTTC. Its protein product is CASSPNTGGYYEQYF.